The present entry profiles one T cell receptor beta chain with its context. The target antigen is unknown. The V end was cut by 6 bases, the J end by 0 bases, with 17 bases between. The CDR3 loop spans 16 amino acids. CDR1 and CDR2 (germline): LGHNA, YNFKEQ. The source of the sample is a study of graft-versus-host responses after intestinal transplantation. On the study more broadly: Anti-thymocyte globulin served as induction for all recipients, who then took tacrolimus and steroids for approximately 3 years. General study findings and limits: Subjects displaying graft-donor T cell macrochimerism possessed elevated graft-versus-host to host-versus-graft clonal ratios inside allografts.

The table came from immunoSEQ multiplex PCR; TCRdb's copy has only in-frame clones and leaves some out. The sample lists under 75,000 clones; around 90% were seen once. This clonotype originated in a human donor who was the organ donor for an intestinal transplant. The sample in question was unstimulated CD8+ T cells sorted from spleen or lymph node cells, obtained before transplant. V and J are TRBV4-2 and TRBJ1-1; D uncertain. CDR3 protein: CASRFGGQTLNTEAFF. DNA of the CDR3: TGTGCCAGCAGGTTTGGTGGGCAGACGTTGAACACTGAAGCTTTCTTT.